This T cell receptor beta chain was found in a study of CD8+CD57+ T cells in acquired aplastic anemia (dated by TCRdb to the late 2010s). Broadly, across the study: Extracted DNA from sorted CD4+ and CD8+ cells averaged approximately 3 ug, ranging from roughly 0.17 to 27.4 ug. CD8+CD57+ expansion was defined as a frequency above the mean frequency observed in healthy subjects.

Profiling of TCR beta VDJ combinations and CDR3 sequences used genomic DNA as the template. An Illumina HiSeq 2000 was the platform used for TCR repertoire sequencing. Per the original workflow: TRBV/TRBJ rearrangement plots, CDR3 size and DJ length profiles, and Simpson's diversity index were used to assess repertoires. The immunodominant clone was defined as the most abundant DNA sequence in deep sequencing data. CDR3 amino acid sequences were checked for sharing across subjects and were also compared against the VDJdb database and published repertoires. Using fastp at Q25 and MiXCR, TCRdb reprocessed the public reads and kept productive beta chains. Rows with one shared CDR3 protein collapse into an entry with the most common genes and DNA. The V and J calls reflect TCRdb's pipeline rather than the authors' work. This sample has 100,000 to 150,000 distinct CDR3 sequences in its table, and approximately 36% of those were observed once. Of the sample, around 2.5% is held by the ten largest clones.

For this clonotype: The antigen this receptor binds is unknown. Qualities for individual bases were not recorded, and no much larger clone is one base off.

Germline trimming: 1 base from V, 6 bases from J; junction bases outside gene matches: 3. The CDR3, from cysteine to valine, totals 13 residues. Only the CDR3 part of the read is kept: 39 bases, read in frame from the first base. The germline V gene (reference sequence) sets CDR1 to SEHNR and CDR2 to FQNEAQ. The full study reports these points: CD8+ Simpson's diversity did not differ significantly between patients and healthy controls (P=0.060). Some 30 CD8+ CDR3 sequences were found to be shared between patients and controls, but these sequences appeared to be highly expressed in patients and within the immunodominant clones of the patients.

The patients picked for sequencing were ones in whom flow cytometry had shown an expansion of CD8+CD57+ cells. Every patient had severe acquired aplastic anemia, diagnosed using the International Study of Aplastic Anemia and Agranulocytosis and Camitta criteria. Patients had received no therapy at the time of blood sampling. In the study, sorted CD4+ and CD8+ blood T cells from patients with severe aplastic anemia and from healthy subjects underwent deep sequencing of TCR repertoires. Patients were enrolled in the USA under clinicaltrials.gov protocols 00001620, 01623167, 00001397, 00071045, 00081523 and 00961064. Ficoll-Paque density gradient centrifugation was used to isolate peripheral blood mononuclear cells. Before DNA extraction, CD4+ and CD8+ T cells were sorted by FACS or by magnetic beads.

The rearranged chain carries TRBV7-9 and TRBJ2-7; 7 bases in the junction line up with TRBD1. The TCR sequence derives from a human donor with aplastic anemia. Sequences were obtained from sorted CD4+, CD8+, or CD8+CD57+ T cells (not recorded which) from PBMCs. The CDR3 here reads CASSLGRQGEQYV. The nucleotide sequence is TGTGCCAGCAGCTTAGGCCGACAGGGCGAGCAGTACGTC.